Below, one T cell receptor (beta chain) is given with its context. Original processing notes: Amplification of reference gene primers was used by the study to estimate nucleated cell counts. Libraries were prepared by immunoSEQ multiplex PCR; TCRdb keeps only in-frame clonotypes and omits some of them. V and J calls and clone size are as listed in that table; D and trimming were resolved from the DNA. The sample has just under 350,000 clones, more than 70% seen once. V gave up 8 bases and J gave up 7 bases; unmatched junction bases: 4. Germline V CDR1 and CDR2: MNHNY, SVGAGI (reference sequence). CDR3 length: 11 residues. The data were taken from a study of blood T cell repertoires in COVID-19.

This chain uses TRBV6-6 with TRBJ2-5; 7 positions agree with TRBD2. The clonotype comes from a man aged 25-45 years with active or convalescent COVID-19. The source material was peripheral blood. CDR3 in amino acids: CASGWGGTQYF. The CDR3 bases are TGTGCCAGCGGGTGGGGGGGGACCCAGTACTTC.